A selection of T cell receptor beta chains follows, all from one sample in a study of cytomegalovirus exposure and HLA in healthy donors. Assay: immunoSEQ multiplex PCR; the TCRdb copy retains only in-frame clones and omits some. The sample has about 180,000 clones; around 76% are singletons. Sequenced sample: PBMCs. The receptors here all came from a man aged 35 to 55 in good health and CMV-seronegative. Each CDR3 is given with its conserved first and last residue. The order of the fields is V gene, clone size, J gene, D gene, CDR3 DNA, CDR3 protein. The D gene is left open where the match is weak. The size field is filled for only some rows; it gives once, few, many or a size class.

V: TRBV7-2
size: once
J: TRBJ2-7
D: .
DNA: TGTGCCAGCCAGTATGGCTCCTACGAGCAGTACTTC
CDR3: CASQYGSYEQYF

V: TRBV7-2
size: .
J: TRBJ2-7
D: TRBD2
DNA: TGTGCCAGCAGCCCGACTAGCGGGAGAGGAGGCTACGAGCAGTACTTC
CDR3: CASSPTSGRGGYEQYF

V: TRBV27
size: .
J: TRBJ1-6
D: .
DNA: TGTGCCAGCAGTTGGACAGCAAGCTCCTATAATTCACCCCTCCACTTT
CDR3: CASSWTASSYNSPLHF

V: TRBV4-3
size: once
J: TRBJ2-3
D: TRBD2
DNA: TGCGCCAGCAGCCATGGCGGGGGGCTAGCGGCCCGTAGCACAGATACGCAGTATTTT
CDR3: CASSHGGGLAARSTDTQYF

V: TRBV21-1
size: .
J: TRBJ1-2
D: .
DNA: TGTGCCAGCAGCAAAGGAGGTCGGGAGATACCTTATGGCTACACCTTC
CDR3: CASSKGGREIPYGYTF

V: TRBV7-3
size: .
J: TRBJ1-1
D: .
DNA: TGTGCCAGCAGCTTATTGGGCAGTGATAACACTGAAGCTTTCTTT
CDR3: CASSLLGSDNTEAFF

V: TRBV19
size: .
J: TRBJ2-7
D: TRBD2
DNA: TGTGCCAGTAGTATTGTAGCGGGGGGGCCTGACGAGCAGTACTTC
CDR3: CASSIVAGGPDEQYF

V: TRBV4-1
size: .
J: TRBJ1-2
D: TRBD1
DNA: TGCGCCAGCAGCCAAGAGGCCGGGACAGGGGTGGATGGCTACACCTTC
CDR3: CASSQEAGTGVDGYTF

V: TRBV5-1
size: .
J: TRBJ2-2
D: TRBD1
DNA: TGCGCCAGCAGCTTGGCCCGACAGGGGATTTTGTCCGGGGAGCTGTTTTTT
CDR3: CASSLARQGILSGELFF

V: TRBV7-9
size: few
J: TRBJ2-7
D: .
DNA: TGTGCCAGCAGCCCAGGGGCCTACGAGCAGTACTTC
CDR3: CASSPGAYEQYF

V: TRBV6-1
size: .
J: TRBJ1-1
D: TRBD1
DNA: TGTGCCAGCAGTGAAGGGACAGGATACACTGAAGCTTTCTTT
CDR3: CASSEGTGYTEAFF

V: TRBV19
size: .
J: TRBJ1-2
D: .
DNA: TGTGCCAGTAGTGTAACCTCCAGGGGCTCCACCTATGGCTACACCTTC
CDR3: CASSVTSRGSTYGYTF

V: TRBV7-6
size: .
J: TRBJ1-6
D: TRBD1
DNA: TGTGCCAGCAGCTTAAAGGGGACAGGGGCTAATTCACCCCTCCACTTT
CDR3: CASSLKGTGANSPLHF

V: TRBV30
size: few
J: TRBJ1-1
D: .
DNA: TGTGCCTGGAGTCCAGTGACAGGTCCGGGAGCTTTCTTT
CDR3: CAWSPVTGPGAFF

V: TRBV11-2
size: .
J: TRBJ2-7
D: TRBD1
DNA: TGTGCCAGCAGCCCGCAGACAGGGGGCGAGCAGTACTTC
CDR3: CASSPQTGGEQYF

V: TRBV4-1
size: .
J: TRBJ2-7
D: TRBD1
DNA: TGCGCCAGCAGCCAAGAGTGGGTGGGTTCAGGGGGATTCTACGAGCAGTACTTC
CDR3: CASSQEWVGSGGFYEQYF

V: TRBV25-1
size: few
J: TRBJ2-2
D: .
DNA: TGTGCCAGCCGGGGCGGGATTTTCAGCGGGGAGCTGTTTTTT
CDR3: CASRGGIFSGELFF

V: TRBV12-5
size: .
J: TRBJ2-5
D: .
DNA: TGTGCTAGTGCCATGGGGGCAGGGGCGGAGACCCAGTACTTC
CDR3: CASAMGAGAETQYF

V: TRBV28
size: .
J: TRBJ2-2
D: .
DNA: TGTGCCAGCACCGATGGTGGGGAGTTAGAGGCCGGGGAGCTGTTTTTT
CDR3: CASTDGGELEAGELFF

V: TRBV20-1
size: .
J: TRBJ1-5
D: .
DNA: TGCAGTGCCCTTAGCAATCAGCCCCAGCATTTT
CDR3: CSALSNQPQHF

V: TRBV11-1
size: .
J: TRBJ1-6
D: .
DNA: TGTGCCAGCAGCCACGCGGGGAATAATTCACCCCTCCACTTT
CDR3: CASSHAGNNSPLHF

V: TRBV4-1
size: .
J: TRBJ2-7
D: TRBD2
DNA: TGCGCCAGCAGCCCGGGAGGGGGAAGCTACGAGCAGTACTTC
CDR3: CASSPGGGSYEQYF

V: TRBV5-8
size: .
J: TRBJ2-3
D: .
DNA: TGTGCCAGCAGCTTGGATCGGACAGGCACAGATACGCAGTATTTT
CDR3: CASSLDRTGTDTQYF

V: TRBV7-9
size: .
J: TRBJ2-7
D: TRBD1
DNA: TGTGCCAGCAGCCCCACACAGGGGTCCTACGAGCAGTACTTC
CDR3: CASSPTQGSYEQYF

V: TRBV7-2
size: .
J: TRBJ2-3
D: TRBD2
DNA: TGTGCCAGCAGCTTAGGGACGGGGGGTGGGACAGATACGCAGTATTTT
CDR3: CASSLGTGGGTDTQYF

V: TRBV7-9
size: .
J: TRBJ2-5
D: .
DNA: TGTGCCAGCAGCTTAGCCGGAGACAGGAGTCGAGGGGGTTTAGAGACCCAGTACTTC
CDR3: CASSLAGDRSRGGLETQYF

V: TRBV21-1
size: .
J: TRBJ2-7
D: .
DNA: TGTGCCAGCAGCAAATGGAGCTACGAGCAGTACTTC
CDR3: CASSKWSYEQYF

V: TRBV19
size: few
J: TRBJ2-2
D: TRBD2
DNA: TGTGCCAGTAGTAGGACTAGCGGGAGGGCCGGGGAGCTGTTTTTT
CDR3: CASSRTSGRAGELFF

V: TRBV2
size: .
J: TRBJ1-6
D: .
DNA: TGTGCCAGCAATTTGGGGGGAAATTCACCCCTCCACTTT
CDR3: CASNLGGNSPLHF

V: TRBV11-3
size: .
J: TRBJ1-2
D: TRBD1
DNA: TGTGCCAGCAGCTTAGGGGACAGTAAGAACTATGGCTACACCTTC
CDR3: CASSLGDSKNYGYTF

V: TRBV6-5
size: once
J: TRBJ1-1
D: TRBD1
DNA: TGTGCCAGCCAGGGGGCTCACACTGAAGCTTTCTTT
CDR3: CASQGAHTEAFF

V: TRBV25-1
size: few
J: TRBJ2-5
D: TRBD1
DNA: TGTGCCAGCACGACAGGGGAAGGGGGGACCCAGTACTTC
CDR3: CASTTGEGGTQYF

V: TRBV7-2
size: .
J: TRBJ1-3
D: TRBD1
DNA: TGTGCCAGCAGCTCGAGCGGACAGGGGGCGTCGAGAAACACCATATATTTT
CDR3: CASSSSGQGASRNTIYF

V: TRBV7-8
size: .
J: TRBJ1-6
D: TRBD1
DNA: TGTGCCAGCAGCTTAGGGGGCGACAGGGGGCTTTTTTTT
CDR3: CASSLGGDRGLFF

V: TRBV11-2
size: .
J: TRBJ1-6
D: .
DNA: TGTGCCAGCAGCCGCATGCGGGTCGGGGGTTCACCCCTCCACTTT
CDR3: CASSRMRVGGSPLHF

V: TRBV19
size: .
J: TRBJ2-1
D: TRBD2
DNA: TGTGCCAGTAGGGGAGAACTAGCGGGAGGGCTGGCTGAGCAGTTCTTC
CDR3: CASRGELAGGLAEQFF

V: TRBV6-6
size: .
J: TRBJ1-2
D: TRBD1
DNA: TGTGCCAGCGGAACTAACAGGGGGCTAGGGGATGGCTACACCTTC
CDR3: CASGTNRGLGDGYTF

V: TRBV27
size: .
J: TRBJ1-5
D: .
DNA: TGTGCCAGCAGCCGCAGGGGTTTCAATCAGCCCCAGCATTTT
CDR3: CASSRRGFNQPQHF